The next 21 T cell receptor beta chains were all read from a single sample in a study of human T cells and chemical hapten exposure (dated by TCRdb to about 2021). Total RNA was extracted from unfractionated whole blood that had been collected in Tempus Blood RNA tubes. Libraries were made using 5' RACE. The instrument was an Illumina MiSeq. TCRdb reanalyzed the raw reads on its own, using fastp at Q25 for trimming and MiXCR for clone calling, and kept in-frame beta chains. CDR3 protein duplicates are merged, each entry listing the most common genes and DNA. The sample table records around 100,000 distinct CDR3 sequences; 15% to 20% of these occur just once. 2.5% to 3% of the sample is in the top ten clones. The receptors originated from a human donor in good health.

CDR3 sequence (DNA): TGTGCCAGCAGTTACCCCGGGACAGGGAGTGAAAAACTGTTTTTT. This encodes CASSYPGTGSEKLFF. The chain has TRBV6-2 or TRBV6-3 and TRBJ1-4, with 9 bases identical to TRBD1. The V gene's germline CDR1 is MNHEY and CDR2 SVGEGT. This CDR3 is built from 15 residues. The V and J ends lost 2 bases and 7 bases, in that order; junction bases with no gene match: 5.

This clonotype was seen only a few times. The chain carries TRBV28 and TRBJ1-2; 10 bases line up with TRBD1. The CDR3 consists of 17 residues. The J segment lost 3 bases and the V segment lost 3 bases, leaving 10 bases of the junction unmatched. Per germline, CDR1 MDHEN and CDR2 SYDVKM. The CDR3 DNA sequence: TGTGCCAGCAGTTTCCCTGCGGCGACAGGGGGCCACTATGGCTACACCTTC. Protein product: CASSFPAATGGHYGYTF.

The genes are TRBV20-1 and TRBJ2-1; perhaps TRBD2 as D (6 bases). Trimming left V 3 bases short and J 2 bases short, with 17 bases between. The V gene's germline CDR1 is DFQATT and CDR2 SNEGSKA (reference sequence). The CDR3 has 16 residues. The CDR3 sequence: CSASGFRGEPYNEQFF. CDR3 in DNA: TGCAGTGCTAGCGGATTTCGCGGGGAACCCTACAATGAGCAGTTCTTC.

The V and J genes are TRBV6-2 or TRBV6-3 and TRBJ2-1, with 8 positions matching TRBD1. Germline V CDR1 and CDR2: MNHEY, SVGEGT. The trim removed 2 bases at V and 8 bases at J, leaving 8 bases unmatched. The CDR3 spans 15 residues. This CDR3 is CASSYRGRGLDEQFF. The CDR3 DNA reads as TGTGCCAGCAGTTACCGTGGCAGGGGGCTCGATGAGCAGTTCTTC.

This clonotype was counted between two and nine times. This chain uses TRBV7-6 with TRBJ2-2; 11 positions agree with TRBD2. Germline V gives CDR1 SGHVS, CDR2 FNYEAQ. The CDR3 length is 16 residues. V was pared by 3 bases and J by 2 bases, with 2 bases of the junction left unmatched. This chain's CDR3 is CASSFGLAGNTGELFF. In nucleotides, the CDR3 is TGTGCCAGCAGCTTTGGACTAGCGGGCAACACCGGGGAGCTGTTTTTT.

V and J are TRBV28 and TRBJ2-7; D is undetermined. This CDR3 has 12 residues. Trimming cost V 7 bases and J 2 bases, with 9 bases left between them. Germline V lookup: CDR1 MDHEN, CDR2 SYDVKM. Here the CDR3 reads CASIGQAYEQYF. The CDR3 coding sequence is TGTGCCAGCATCGGTCAGGCCTACGAGCAGTACTTC.

This clonotype has only a few counts. The chain recombines TRBV11-3 with TRBJ2-3; D is unresolved. Trimming removed 3 bases at V and 2 bases at J, with 12 bases between. The length of the CDR3 is 15 residues. In germline, CDR1 is SGHNT, CDR2 YENEEA. DNA for the CDR3: TGTGCCAGCAGCTTTACCGCACTCCCCACAGATACGCAGTATTTT. It codes for CASSFTALPTDTQYF.

This clonotype has at least ten counts. This chain uses TRBV10-2 with TRBJ2-1; 12 nucleotides match TRBD2. V lost 6 bases, J lost 3 bases, and 9 bases stayed unmatched. Germline V CDR1 and CDR2: WSHSY, SAAADI. The CDR3 sequence is 17 residues long. Here the CDR3 reads CASRPGLAGNNYNEQFF. CDR3 DNA: TGCGCCAGCAGGCCCGGACTAGCGGGAAACAACTACAATGAGCAGTTCTTC.

The chain recombines TRBV10-2 with TRBJ2-3; D not resolved. V shed 5 bases and J shed 4 bases, with 7 bases lying between them. Germline V CDR1 and CDR2: WSHSY, SAAADI. The CDR3 contains 12 residues. CDR3 protein: CASSPSSDTQYF. CDR3 bases: TGCGCCAGCAGTCCTTCCTCAGATACGCAGTATTTT.

This chain uses TRBV25-1 with TRBJ2-1; 8 bases are shared with TRBD2. There are 16 residues in the CDR3. Trimming took 4 bases from V and 4 from J; bases not matched to a gene: 9. Germline V CDR1 and CDR2: MGHDK, SYGVNS. The CDR3: CASSALAGPYYNEQFF. CDR3 sequence (DNA): TGTGCCAGCAGTGCTTTAGCGGGACCCTATTACAATGAGCAGTTCTTC.

This clonotype turned up a few times. This chain joins TRBV3-1 and TRBJ2-2; 10 positions agree with TRBD2. Germline V CDR1 and CDR2: LGHDT, YNNKEL (reference sequence). With 0 bases clipped from V and 4 bases from J, the junction kept 2 bases outside the gene matches. The CDR3 runs to 16 residues. The CDR3 loop is CASSQDPSGSTGELFF. In nucleotides, the CDR3 is TGTGCCAGCAGCCAAGATCCTAGCGGGAGCACCGGGGAGCTGTTTTTT.

This chain connects TRBV3-1 to TRBJ2-2; D call uncertain. Germline values: CDR1 LGHDT, CDR2 YNNKEL (reference sequence). V lost 2 bases to trimming and J lost 0 bases, with 10 bases between them. CDR3 length: 16 residues. The CDR3 is CASSQQRGSNTGELFF. Written as DNA, the CDR3 is TGTGCCAGCAGCCAACAGAGAGGTTCGAACACCGGGGAGCTGTTTTTT. The full variable domain, with the rest looked up from reference TRBV3-1 and TRBJ2-2, is DTAVSQTPKYLVTQMGNDKSIKCEQNLGHDTMYWYKQDSKKFLKIMFSYNNKELIINETVPNRFSPKSPDKAHLNLHINSLELGDSAVYFCASSQQRGSNTGELFFGEGSRLTVL.

V and J are TRBV3-1 and TRBJ2-3, with TRBD2 as a possible D gene (5 bases). V lost 2 bases, J lost 2 bases, and 8 bases lay in between. Germline CDR1 LGHDT, CDR2 YNNKEL (reference sequence). There are 14 residues in the CDR3. The CDR3 region has the DNA TGTGCCAGCAGCCAACGGGGATACACAGATACGCAGTATTTT. Its translation is CASSQRGYTDTQYF.

This chain connects TRBV20-1 to TRBJ1-5, with 8 bases matching TRBD1. The CDR3 has 15 residues. The J segment lost 1 base and the V segment lost 4 bases, leaving 6 bases of the junction unmatched. Germline V lookup: CDR1 DFQATT, CDR2 SNEGSKA (reference sequence). The CDR3 sequence is CSATGGAGSNQPQHF. The CDR3 DNA is TGCAGTGCTACAGGGGGCGCGGGGAGCAATCAGCCCCAGCATTTT.

This clonotype was seen more than once but under ten times. The chain employs TRBV5-4 and TRBJ2-5; TRBD1 matches at 8 bases. The CDR3 sequence is 15 residues long. Trimming at V came to 4 bases and at J to 5 bases, leaving 10 bases not matched to a gene. Looked up from germline, CDR1 is SGHNT and CDR2 is YYREEE (reference sequence). DNA of the CDR3: TGTGCCAGCAGCATGCCGGACAGGGAAGTCGAGACCCAGTACTTC. Translated, it gives CASSMPDREVETQYF.

V usage is TRBV12-3 or TRBV12-4 and J usage is TRBJ1-2; tentatively, D is TRBD1 (6 bases). Between the trimmed V and J ends, which lost 1 base and 12 bases, there was a span of 15 bases. CDR3 length equals 13 residues. CDR3 region: CASSLDVTGDDTF. The CDR3 DNA reads TGTGCCAGCAGTTTAGATGTGACAGGAGACGACACCTTC.

This clonotype was counted between two and nine times. The chain uses TRBV6-5 and TRBJ1-5; 7 nucleotides match TRBD1. The CDR3 length is 15 residues. V lost 6 bases to trimming and J lost 0 bases; unmatched junction nucleotides: 5. Germline CDR1 is MNHEY and CDR2 is SVGAGI. DNA of the CDR3: TGTGCCAGCAGGGAGGACAGGCATAGCAATCAGCCCCAGCATTTT. The encoded protein is CASREDRHSNQPQHF.

This clonotype appeared once. This chain uses TRBV7-6 with TRBJ2-5; 9 positions match TRBD2. Germline V gene lookup returns CDR1 SGHVS and CDR2 FNYEAQ. V gave up 3 bases and J gave up 9 bases; unmatched junction bases: 5. CDR3 size: 13 residues. The CDR3 nucleotides read TGTGCCAGCAGCTTGGCTAGCGGGACCGCCCAGTACTTC. Protein product: CASSLASGTAQYF.

This clonotype was observed a few times. This rearrangement joins TRBV24-1 to TRBJ2-3, with 7 bases identical to TRBD2. This CDR3 spans 14 amino acids. The germline V gene encodes CDR1 KGHDR and CDR2 SFDVKD. V lost 9 bases and J lost 1; bases outside the gene matches: 6. CDR3: CATSPGGGTDTQYF. In nucleotides, the CDR3 is TGTGCCACCTCTCCGGGAGGAGGCACAGATACGCAGTATTTT.

The chain recombines TRBV2 with TRBJ2-4; tentatively, D is TRBD2 (5 bases). CDR3 length: 12 residues. The V and J ends lost 2 bases and 12 bases respectively, with 11 bases between them. In germline, CDR1 is SNHLY, CDR2 FYNNEI. The CDR3 region is CASSETRRSQYF. The CDR3 DNA sequence: TGTGCCAGCAGTGAAACTAGGAGGTCTCAGTACTTC.

This clonotype was observed at least ten times. CDR3: CASTPVDTEAFF. CDR3 nucleotide sequence: TGTGCCAGCACCCCCGTGGACACTGAAGCTTTCTTT. J is TRBJ1-1 and V is TRBV7-9; no reliable D call. The CDR3 length is 12 residues. Germline assignment: CDR1 SEHNR and CDR2 FQNEAQ (reference sequence). V was pared by 7 bases and J by 3 bases, with 9 bases between.